Presented here are 30 T cell receptor beta chains from one specimen sequenced in a study of T cell changes during pregnancy in multiple sclerosis (dated by TCRdb to the late 2010s). Libraries were constructed by the immunoSEQ multiplex PCR assay. This is the immuneACCESS table as TCRdb keeps it, with only in-frame sequences that have V and J called. A part of the clones is gone; compared with another copy, unresolved V genes explain less than half, and the rest is unexplained. Within this sample are under 75,000 clones, with around nine tenths of them counted one time only. Together, the top ten hold less than 1.5% of the sample. Here the sequenced sample was peripheral blood, taken in the third trimester of pregnancy. The receptors were gathered from a female donor in good health, enrolled as a control in a pregnancy study.

The chain couples TRBV4-2 to TRBJ2-7, with TRBD1 identical over 10 bases. The CDR3 has 13 residues. Trimming at V came to 3 bases and at J to 8 bases, leaving 4 bases not matched to a gene. The germline CDR1 and CDR2 sequences are LGHNA and YNFKEQ. The CDR3 reads CASSQRTGGKQYF. DNA of the CDR3: TGTGCCAGCAGCCAGAGGACAGGGGGTAAGCAGTACTTC.

The CDR3 spells CATGGPGNIQYF. As DNA, the CDR3 is TGTGCCACGGGAGGCCCGGGAAACATTCAGTACTTC. The rearrangement uses TRBV10-3 and TRBJ2-4; 7 bases are a match to TRBD2. The CDR3 runs to 12 residues. V was pared by 10 bases and J by 6 bases, with 6 bases of the junction left unmatched. Germline V lookup: CDR1 ENHRY, CDR2 SYGVKD.

V gene TRBV20-1 combines with J gene TRBJ1-1, with D unclear. Germline V gene sequence: CDR1 DFQATT, CDR2 SNEGSKA (reference sequence). This CDR3 region has 11 residues. The CDR3 here is CSSRMNTEAFF. CDR3 in DNA: TGCAGCTCGCGAATGAACACTGAAGCTTTCTTT.

The rearrangement uses TRBV7-2 and TRBJ1-1, with 8 nucleotides matching TRBD1. Germline trimming cut 1 base from V and 7 bases from J; bases unmatched to any gene: 8. The CDR3 is 15 residues long. Per germline, CDR1 SGHTA and CDR2 FQGNSA. The CDR3 reads CASSLGRGLFGEAFF. The CDR3 nucleotides are TGTGCCAGCAGCTTAGGCAGGGGGCTCTTCGGTGAAGCTTTCTTT.

V is TRBV13 and J is TRBJ1-4; 8 bases are a match to TRBD1. The V segment lost 3 bases and the J segment 10 bases; nucleotides outside the gene matches: 4. CDR3 size: 13 residues. The germline V gene encodes CDR1 PRHDT and CDR2 FYEKMQ (reference sequence). This CDR3 is CASSFRQGRKLFF. CDR3 nucleotides: TGTGCCAGCAGCTTTAGACAGGGGAGAAAACTGTTTTTT.

The chain carries TRBV5-1 and TRBJ2-4; no definite D call. There are 15 residues in the CDR3. Germline V gives CDR1 SGHRS, CDR2 YFSETQ. V was pared by 4 bases and J by 1 base, with 12 bases between. The CDR3 loop is CASSREVTAKNIQYF. The CDR3 coding sequence is TGCGCCAGCAGCCGAGAGGTGACGGCCAAAAACATTCAGTACTTC.

The chain employs TRBV5-1 and TRBJ2-3; possible D gene TRBD2, 6 bases. The CDR3 extends over 14 amino acids. Germline values: CDR1 SGHRS, CDR2 YFSETQ. The germline V and J ends were trimmed by 5 bases and 2 bases, with 12 bases remaining between them. CDR3 region: CASSPAGPTDTQYF. Here the CDR3 DNA reads TGCGCCAGCAGTCCCGCGGGGCCCACAGATACGCAGTATTTT.

This rearrangement joins TRBV7-9 to TRBJ1-6, with TRBD1 matching over 7 bases. V dropped 5 bases and J dropped 5; count of bases not matched to a gene: 6. There are 15 residues in the CDR3. Germline CDR1 is SEHNR and CDR2 is FQNEAQ (reference sequence). CDR3 sequence reads: CASSPYDRDNSPLHF. The CDR3 nucleotides read TGTGCCAGCAGCCCCTACGACAGGGATAATTCACCCCTCCACTTT.

This clone was counted once. In DNA form, the CDR3 reads TGTGCCAGCAGCCCCCGGGACAGGGGTGGTGGCTACACCTTC. Its protein product is CASSPRDRGGGYTF. This rearrangement joins TRBV7-9 to TRBJ1-2; 10 bases fit TRBD1. The V gene end was trimmed by 5 bases and the J gene end by 7 bases; junction bases not matched to a gene: 7. The CDR3 is 14 amino acids. Germline V CDR1 and CDR2: SEHNR, FQNEAQ (reference sequence).

The J gene is TRBJ1-2, the V gene TRBV4-3, with 9 bases matching TRBD1. V gave up 6 bases and J gave up 3 bases; unmatched junction bases: 8. The CDR3 contains 15 residues. Germline V gives CDR1 LGHNA, CDR2 YSLEER. The CDR3 nucleotides are TGCGCCAGCAGTCGCGGGACAGGGTCTTACTATGGCTACACCTTC. It specifies CASSRGTGSYYGYTF.

The chain uses TRBV2 and TRBJ1-5, with a weak D call TRBD1 (5 bases). The V gene's germline CDR1 is SNHLY and CDR2 FYNNEI. The CDR3 contains 15 residues. Trimming took off 6 bases at V and 1 base at J, with 13 bases between the two ends. The CDR3 DNA sequence: TGTGCCAGCAGGGGGGGAGGGGCAAGCAATCAGCCCCAGCATTTT. Protein sequence: CASRGGGASNQPQHF.

V usage is TRBV18 and J usage is TRBJ2-5; possible D gene TRBD2, 5 bases. The CDR3 covers 14 residues. The V gene lost 3 bases and the J gene lost 1 base, with 9 bases spanning the gap. Germline-derived CDR1 and CDR2 are KGHSH and LQKENI. For the CDR3, the DNA is TGTGCCAGCTCACCCCGGACTCTCCAAGAGACCCAGTACTTC. This translates into CASSPRTLQETQYF.

V usage is TRBV19 and J usage is TRBJ2-7, with a tentative D call TRBD1 (6 bases). With 4 bases removed from V and 0 bases from J, the gap between germline ends came to 13 bases. Germline lookup yields CDR1 LNHDA and CDR2 SQIVND (reference sequence). The CDR3 contains 15 residues. CDR3 in amino acids: CASSNPGQSSYEQYF. The CDR3 nucleotides are TGTGCCAGTAGTAATCCGGGACAAAGCTCCTACGAGCAGTACTTC.

The chain recombines TRBV19 with TRBJ1-1; 10 nucleotides line up with TRBD1. Germline trimming cut 5 bases from V and 5 bases from J; bases unmatched to any gene: 8. The CDR3 runs 15 residues. Germline CDR1 is LNHDA and CDR2 is SQIVND (reference sequence). The CDR3 DNA sequence: TGTGCCAGTAGTGTAGGACAGGGGGTAAGAACTGAAGCTTTCTTT. Encoded protein: CASSVGQGVRTEAFF.

The V call is TRBV5-1, the J call TRBJ2-5; 9 bases fit TRBD2. This CDR3 is 15 amino acids long. Germline V gene sequence: CDR1 SGHRS, CDR2 YFSETQ. V was clipped by 4 bases and J by 4 bases; unmatched bases: 8. CDR3 residues: CASSQRLAAGETQYF. For the CDR3, the DNA is TGCGCCAGCAGCCAACGACTAGCGGCTGGAGAGACCCAGTACTTC.

This clone was counted a single time. The chain has TRBV6-5 and TRBJ1-5, with 7 nucleotides matching TRBD1. The CDR3 covers 15 residues. J gave up 6 bases and V 2 bases, and 7 bases lay outside the gene matches. Per germline, CDR1 MNHEY and CDR2 SVGAGI. The CDR3 loop is CASSYGAPGGQPQHF. The DNA for the CDR3 is TGTGCCAGCAGTTACGGAGCCCCAGGGGGTCAGCCCCAGCATTTT.

V and J are TRBV4-3 and TRBJ1-2; 7 nucleotides agree with TRBD1. The CDR3 sequence is 16 residues long. CDR1 is LGHNA and CDR2 is YSLEER in the germline V gene. The V segment lost 0 bases and the J segment 6 bases; nucleotides outside the gene matches: 10. DNA for the CDR3: TGCGCCAGCAGCCAAGATCTCGACAGGGCTGACAATGGCTACACCTTC. It is translated as CASSQDLDRADNGYTF.

The chain links TRBV5-6 to TRBJ1-1; D is unclear. V lost 7 bases and J lost 8, with 15 bases in between. Germline V gives CDR1 SGHDT, CDR2 YYEEEE. This CDR3 comprises 12 residues. The CDR3 nucleotides are TGTGCCAGCGGCAACCCGGCGGGCGAAGCTTTCTTT. Translation: CASGNPAGEAFF.

The rearrangement uses TRBV19 and TRBJ2-1, with 10 positions matching TRBD2. Germline V lookup: CDR1 LNHDA, CDR2 SQIVND (reference sequence). V was pared by 6 bases and J by 7 bases, with 12 bases of the junction left unmatched. The CDR3 is 16 amino acids. CDR3 residues: CASRLLAGGKGNEQFF. The CDR3 DNA reads as TGTGCCAGTAGGTTATTAGCGGGGGGCAAAGGAAATGAGCAGTTCTTC.

The genes are TRBV6-5 and TRBJ2-4, with D possibly TRBD1 on 6 matching bases. The CDR3 spans 15 residues. Germline CDR1 MNHEY, CDR2 SVGAGI. Deletions cut 5 bases from V and 0 bases from J, with 11 bases between. The DNA of the CDR3 is TGTGCCAGCAGTAGAAACAGGGAAGCCAAAAACATTCAGTACTTC. This codes for CASSRNREAKNIQYF.

The J gene is TRBJ1-1, the V gene TRBV6-5; a possible D gene is TRBD1 (6 bases). Germline lookup yields CDR1 MNHEY and CDR2 SVGAGI. V was pared by 8 bases and J by 4 bases, with 11 bases between. This CDR3 is built from 12 residues. The CDR3, as DNA: TGTGCCAGCCGGGGGGCGGGCACTGAAGCTTTCTTT. Protein sequence: CASRGAGTEAFF.

The chain has TRBV7-2 and TRBJ2-5, with D unclear. From germline, CDR1 is SGHTA and CDR2 FQGNSA. V lost 5 bases to trimming and J lost 5 bases, with 9 bases between them. This CDR3 region has 12 residues. CDR3 sequence (DNA): TGTGCCAGCAGCGATACGAGGGAGACCCAGTACTTC. It is translated as CASSDTRETQYF.

V is TRBV4-1 and J is TRBJ2-7, with 8 bases that match TRBD2. CDR1 MGHRA and CDR2 YSYEKL come from the germline V gene. V was pared by 4 bases and J by 4 bases, with 9 bases of the junction left unmatched. CDR3 size: 15 residues. CDR3 nucleotides: TGCGCCAGCAGCCGATCACTAGCGGCGGAATACGAGCAGTACTTC. Residues: CASSRSLAAEYEQYF.

This sequence joins TRBV19 and TRBJ2-5, with a possible D match to TRBD1 (5 bases). V lost 5 bases and J 7 bases, leaving 20 bases between the germline ends. The CDR3 loop spans 15 amino acids. Germline V gives CDR1 LNHDA, CDR2 SQIVND (reference sequence). The CDR3 here is CASSETAWRTGTQYF. The CDR3 nucleotides are TGTGCCAGTAGTGAGACAGCGTGGCGGACGGGGACCCAGTACTTC.

The chain couples TRBV9 to TRBJ1-1; perhaps TRBD1 as D (6 bases). The CDR3 is 15 residues long. Germline lookup yields CDR1 SGDLS and CDR2 YYNGEE. Trimming removed 3 bases from V and 4 bases from J, with 16 bases in between. CDR3 sequence reads: CASSARDNAATEAFF. CDR3 nucleotides: TGTGCCAGCAGCGCTCGGGACAATGCGGCCACTGAAGCTTTCTTT. The full variable domain, in which reference TRBV9 and TRBJ1-1 provide the parts outside the CDR3, is DSGVTQTPKHLITATGQRVTLRCSPRSGDLSVYWYQQSLDQGLQFLIQYYNGEERAKGNILERFSAQQFPDLHSELNLSSLELGDSALYFCASSARDNAATEAFFGQGTRLTVV.

The chain uses TRBV4-3 and TRBJ1-1; TRBD1 aligns across 10 bases. This CDR3 comprises 14 residues. J was trimmed by 11 bases and V by 6 bases; bases with no gene match: 12. Germline CDR1 LGHNA, CDR2 YSLEER. This CDR3 is CASRLETGTGDAFF. The CDR3 DNA follows: TGCGCCAGCAGATTAGAGACCGGGACAGGGGACGCTTTCTTT.

The chain employs TRBV6-1 and TRBJ2-5; the D is unclear. V was pared by 3 bases and J by 7 bases, with 9 bases between. This CDR3 has 12 amino acids. Germline CDR1 MNHNS, CDR2 SASEGT. DNA for the CDR3: TGTGCCAGCAGTGAGGCTGGTGTGACCCAGTACTTC. Protein product: CASSEAGVTQYF.

The chain couples TRBV5-4 to TRBJ2-7; 7 bases map to TRBD1. Germline CDR1 reads SGHNT; CDR2 reads YYREEE (reference sequence). This CDR3 comprises 15 residues. With V trimmed by 3 bases and J by 3 bases, 9 bases remained unmatched. CDR3 loop: CASSSPPGQNYEQYF. The CDR3 nucleotides are TGTGCCAGCAGCTCGCCCCCGGGACAGAACTACGAGCAGTACTTC. Full variable domain (remainder filled in from reference TRBV5-4 and TRBJ2-7): ETGVTQSPTHLIKTRGQQVTLRCSSQSGHNTVSWYQQALGQGPQFIFQYYREEENGRGNFPPRFSGLQFPNYSSELNVNALELDDSALYLCASSSPPGQNYEQYFGPGTRLTVT.

The chain joins TRBV5-1 to TRBJ1-4, with a possible D match to TRBD1 (5 bases). Trimming removed 5 bases at V and 5 bases at J, with 10 bases between. Germline V gene sequence: CDR1 SGHRS, CDR2 YFSETQ. CDR3 length: 13 residues. The CDR3 DNA sequence: TGCGCCAGCAGTTACCGACAGAATGAAAAACTGTTTTTT. This codes for CASSYRQNEKLFF.

The genes are TRBV19 and TRBJ1-2; TRBD1 matches 10 bases. Germline trimming cut 6 bases from V and 6 bases from J; bases unmatched to any gene: 10. Germline V gene sequence: CDR1 LNHDA, CDR2 SQIVND (reference sequence). The CDR3 runs to 15 residues. In DNA, the CDR3 is TGTGCCAGTAGAAATACCGGGACAGGGGATAATGGCTACACCTTC. This translates into CASRNTGTGDNGYTF. The full variable domain, rest sourced from reference TRBV19 and TRBJ1-2, is DGGITQSPKYLFRKEGQNVTLSCEQNLNHDAMYWYRQDPGQGLRLIYYSQIVNDFQKGDIAEGYSVSREKKESFPLTVTSAQKNPTAFYLCASRNTGTGDNGYTFGSGTRLTVV.